These 10 T cell receptor beta chains share one sample of origin, sequenced in a study of cytomegalovirus exposure and HLA in healthy donors. The PCR contained 60 Vbeta and 13 Jbeta primers. Sequenced by immunoSEQ multiplex PCR; TCRdb stores in-frame clones only, minus some. The sample lists about 160,000 clones, about four fifths occurring once. Specimen: PBMCs. Source of these receptors: a male donor in good health and CMV-seropositive.

This rearrangement joins TRBV4-3 to TRBJ1-1; TRBD1 aligns across 8 bases. The CDR3 contains 15 residues. Germline V lookup: CDR1 LGHNA, CDR2 YSLEER. V lost 4 bases, J lost 7 bases, and 11 bases stayed unmatched. CDR3 in DNA: TGCGCCAGCAGCCCTTCGACTGCAGGGGGCCTTGAAGCTTTCTTT. The encoded protein is CASSPSTAGGLEAFF.

The chain combines TRBV28 with TRBJ2-7; 7 bases line up with TRBD2. The length of the CDR3 is 13 residues. Trimming cost V 5 bases and J 3 bases; bases outside gene matches: 4. Germline CDR1 reads MDHEN; CDR2 reads SYDVKM. This CDR3 is CASSLGLRYEQYF. CDR3 coding DNA: TGTGCCAGCAGTCTGGGACTACGCTACGAGCAGTACTTC.

This rearrangement joins TRBV30 to TRBJ1-2; no clear D gene. The V gene's germline CDR1 is GTSNPN and CDR2 SVGIG (reference sequence). Trimming took 0 bases from V and 4 from J, leaving 6 bases between them. This CDR3 is built from 12 residues. CDR3 nucleotides: TGTGCCTGGAGTGTACGCGGCTATGGCTACACCTTC. Translation gives CAWSVRGYGYTF. Based on the CDR3 plus reference TRBV30 and TRBJ1-2, the full variable domain is SQTIHQWPATLVQPVGSPLSLECTVEGTSNPNLYWYRQAAGRGLQLLFYSVGIGQISSEVPQNLSASRPQDRQFILSSKKLLLSDSGFYLCAWSVRGYGYTFGSGTRLTVV.

This CDR3 is CASSPPSSGDYEQYF. In DNA, the CDR3 is TGTGCCAGCAGCCCCCCGAGTAGCGGGGACTACGAGCAGTACTTC. This chain connects TRBV11-2 to TRBJ2-7, with TRBD2 identical over 8 bases. The CDR3 consists of 15 residues. Trimming at V came to 5 bases and at J to 3 bases, leaving 9 bases not matched to a gene. Germline V gene data show CDR1 as SGHAT and CDR2 as FQNNGV.

A word on this clone: Germline is not matched at one junction end, which may reflect a read error. The rearrangement links TRBV5-4 to TRBJ2-6; TRBD1 matches 7 bases. CDR1 SGHNT and CDR2 YYREEE come from the germline V gene (reference sequence). This CDR3 has 16 residues. Here the CDR3 reads CASSLNRGAGANGLTF. The CDR3 nucleotides read TGTGCCAGCAGCTTGAACAGGGGTGCTGGGGCCAACGGCCTGACTTTC.

The chain joins TRBV27 to TRBJ1-1; the D is unclear. CDR1 and CDR2 (germline): MNHEY, SMNVEV (reference sequence). The CDR3 sequence is 12 residues long. V lost 6 bases, J lost 1 base, and 6 bases lay in between. Here the CDR3 DNA reads TGTGCCAGCAGGAGCTGGAACACTGAAGCTTTCTTT. Encoded protein: CASRSWNTEAFF.

The chain carries TRBV18 and TRBJ2-7, with D perhaps TRBD2 (6 bases). The CDR3 totals 15 residues. Trimming shortened V by 0 bases and J by 0 bases, and 9 bases separated the two germline ends. Germline V CDR1 and CDR2: KGHSH, LQKENI. CDR3 nucleotides: TGTGCCAGCTCACCACCGTCCGGGAGCTCCTACGAGCAGTACTTC. Translated, it gives CASSPPSGSSYEQYF.

The genes are TRBV5-1 and TRBJ1-4; 8 bases line up with TRBD1. CDR1 SGHRS and CDR2 YFSETQ come from the germline V gene. The ends lost 4 bases at V and 8 bases at J; junction bases unmatched: 7. The CDR3 covers 14 residues. The CDR3 protein is CASSIDRGLEKLFF. The CDR3 nucleotides are TGCGCCAGCAGCATCGACAGGGGTCTAGAAAAACTGTTTTTT.

This chain uses TRBV5-1 with TRBJ2-5, with 9 nucleotides matching TRBD2. The J segment lost 0 bases and the V segment lost 0 bases, leaving 6 bases of the junction unmatched. The CDR3 runs 17 residues. CDR1 is SGHRS and CDR2 is YFSETQ in the germline V gene. DNA for the CDR3: TGCGCCAGCAGCTTGGCGCCTAGCGGGATGAACCAAGAGACCCAGTACTTC. As protein: CASSLAPSGMNQETQYF. Filled out from reference TRBV5-1 and TRBJ2-5, the complete variable domain reads KAGVTQTPRYLIKTRGQQVTLSCSPISGHRSVSWYQQTPGQGLQFLFEYFSETQRNKGNFPGRFSGRQFSNSRSEMNVSTLELGDSALYLCASSLAPSGMNQETQYFGPGTRLLVL.

This sequence joins TRBV6-6 and TRBJ1-1, with a weak D call TRBD1 (6 bases). V was cut by 4 bases and J by 1 base, with 10 bases left in between. Germline V gives CDR1 MNHNY, CDR2 SVGAGI (reference sequence). This CDR3 spans 14 amino acids. CDR3 in amino acids: CASSWGQKNTEAFF. The CDR3 DNA is TGTGCCAGCAGTTGGGGACAAAAGAACACTGAAGCTTTCTTT.